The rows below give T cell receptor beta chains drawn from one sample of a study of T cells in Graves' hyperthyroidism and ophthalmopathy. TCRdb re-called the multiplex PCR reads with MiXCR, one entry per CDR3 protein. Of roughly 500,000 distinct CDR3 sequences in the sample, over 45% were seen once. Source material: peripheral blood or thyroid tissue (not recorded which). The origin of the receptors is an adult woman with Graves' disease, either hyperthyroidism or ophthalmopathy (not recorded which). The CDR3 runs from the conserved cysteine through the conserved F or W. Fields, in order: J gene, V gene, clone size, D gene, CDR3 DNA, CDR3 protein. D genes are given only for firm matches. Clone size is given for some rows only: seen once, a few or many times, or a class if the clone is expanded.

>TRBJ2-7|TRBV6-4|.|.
TGTGCCAGCAGTTATGCGGGATCCTACGAGCAGTACTTC
CASSYAGSYEQYF
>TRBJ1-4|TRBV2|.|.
TGTGCCAGCAGTGAGGGGGCTACAACGTTTTTT
CASSEGATTFF
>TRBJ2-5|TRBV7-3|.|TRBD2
TGTGCCAGCAGCTACCTCGGCGGGAGGGAAGAGACCCAGTACTTC
CASSYLGGREETQYF
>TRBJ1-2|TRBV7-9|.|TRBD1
TGTGCCAGCAGCTTCGGTACAGGGGGCGGGGGCTACACCTTC
CASSFGTGGGGYTF
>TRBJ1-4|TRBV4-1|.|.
TGCGCCAGCAGCCAAGATTGGAATAATGAAAAACTGTTTTTT
CASSQDWNNEKLFF
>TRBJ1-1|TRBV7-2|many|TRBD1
TGTGCCAGCGGCCCGGGACAGGGGGTGAACACTGAAGCTTTCTTT
CASGPGQGVNTEAFF
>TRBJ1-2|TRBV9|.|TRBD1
TGTGCCAGCAGCGTCCGACAGGGCGGGAGTGGAAACACCTTC
CASSVRQGGSGNTF
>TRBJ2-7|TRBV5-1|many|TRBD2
TGCGCCAGCAGCCTTAGCGGGAGGTTCCACGAGCAGTACTTC
CASSLSGRFHEQYF
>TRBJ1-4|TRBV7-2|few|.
TGTGCCAGCAGCTTAGCCCTCCTGGCAGGGCCCAATGAAAAACTGTTTTTT
CASSLALLAGPNEKLFF
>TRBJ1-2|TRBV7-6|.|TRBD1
TGTGCCAGCAGCTTAGGACAGGGGCAGAGTGGCTACACCTTC
CASSLGQGQSGYTF
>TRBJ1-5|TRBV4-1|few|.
TGCGCCAGCAGCCAAGCCAGTCGCAATCAGCCCCAGCATTTT
CASSQASRNQPQHF
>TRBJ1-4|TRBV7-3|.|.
TGTGCCAGCCGATCTCGGGGGAAGCGGGAAAAACTGTTTTTT
CASRSRGKREKLFF